Listed below are T cell receptor beta chains from one sample, sequenced in a study of cytomegalovirus exposure and HLA in healthy donors. Method: immunoSEQ multiplex PCR; TCRdb's copy keeps in-frame clones and lacks some. The repertoire holds 150,000 to 200,000 clones, with around three quarters as singletons. Sequences were obtained from PBMCs. The receptors were sampled from a woman between 40 and 55 years old in good health and CMV-seronegative. CDR3s include the opening cysteine and the closing phenylalanine or tryptophan. A D gene is named only where the DNA matches it firmly. Not every row has a clone size; where given, it reads once, few, many or a size class.

clone size: NA; J gene: TRBJ2-7; D gene: NA; V gene: TRBV30; CDR3 DNA: TGTGCCTGGAGTGGGGGGGCGGGAGTCAAGGCCTACGAGCAGTACTTC; CDR3 protein: CAWSGGAGVKAYEQYF
clone size: NA; J gene: TRBJ2-1; D gene: TRBD1; V gene: TRBV6-5; CDR3 DNA: TGTGCCAGCGGTCCACAGGGGTTGGGTGAGCAGTTCTTC; CDR3 protein: CASGPQGLGEQFF
clone size: NA; J gene: TRBJ2-7; D gene: TRBD1; V gene: TRBV6-1; CDR3 DNA: TGTGCCAGCAGCCCCACAGGGGTCGAGCAGTACTTC; CDR3 protein: CASSPTGVEQYF
clone size: NA; J gene: TRBJ2-1; D gene: NA; V gene: TRBV5-6; CDR3 DNA: TGTGCCAGCAGACACTCAGGAAGCTCCTACAATGAGCAGTTCTTC; CDR3 protein: CASRHSGSSYNEQFF
clone size: NA; J gene: TRBJ1-2; D gene: NA; V gene: TRBV28; CDR3 DNA: TGTGCCAGCGCCCAAAGGGGTTATGGCTACACCTTC; CDR3 protein: CASAQRGYGYTF
clone size: NA; J gene: TRBJ1-3; D gene: TRBD1; V gene: TRBV29-1; CDR3 DNA: TGCAGCGTTGAAGACAGGGGGCAGGGAAACACCATATATTTT; CDR3 protein: CSVEDRGQGNTIYF
clone size: NA; J gene: TRBJ2-3; D gene: NA; V gene: TRBV9; CDR3 DNA: TGTGCCAGCAGCGTTGGTAGATTGGGGGGGCTAGGGATGGATACGCAGTATTTT; CDR3 protein: CASSVGRLGGLGMDTQYF
clone size: NA; J gene: TRBJ2-7; D gene: TRBD1; V gene: TRBV4-2; CDR3 DNA: TGTGCCAGCAGCCACCACTTACAGGGGGGCAAGCGTGGTGACGAGCAGTACTTC; CDR3 protein: CASSHHLQGGKRGDEQYF
clone size: once; J gene: TRBJ2-5; D gene: TRBD2; V gene: TRBV28; CDR3 DNA: TGTGCCAGCACTTCCTTGTCTAGCGGGATGCGCGAGACCCAGTACTTC; CDR3 protein: CASTSLSSGMRETQYF
clone size: NA; J gene: TRBJ2-1; D gene: TRBD2; V gene: TRBV7-2; CDR3 DNA: TGTGCCAGCAGCTTACACGGGACTAGCGGGACTAGAGGGGTCTTC; CDR3 protein: CASSLHGTSGTRGVF
clone size: NA; J gene: TRBJ2-2; D gene: TRBD2; V gene: TRBV14; CDR3 DNA: TGTGCCAGCAGCCGCGGGGGACTAGCGGGAGCTGGGGAGCTGTTTTTT; CDR3 protein: CASSRGGLAGAGELFF
clone size: NA; J gene: TRBJ2-1; D gene: TRBD2; V gene: TRBV6-1; CDR3 DNA: TGTGCCAGCAGTGAAGTAAGCGGGAGTGGGGAGAATGAGCAGTTCTTC; CDR3 protein: CASSEVSGSGENEQFF
clone size: NA; J gene: TRBJ1-4; D gene: NA; V gene: TRBV28; CDR3 DNA: TGTGCCAGCACCATCGGGGGTTCTGCGAATGAAAAACTGTTTTTT; CDR3 protein: CASTIGGSANEKLFF
clone size: once; J gene: TRBJ2-1; D gene: TRBD2; V gene: TRBV4-1; CDR3 DNA: TGCGCCAGCAGCCACGACGAGCGGGGGAAAAATGAGCAGTTCTTC; CDR3 protein: CASSHDERGKNEQFF
clone size: NA; J gene: TRBJ2-2; D gene: NA; V gene: TRBV5-4; CDR3 DNA: TGTGCCCAGGGAACGAACACCGGGGAGCTGTTTTTT; CDR3 protein: CAQGTNTGELFF
clone size: NA; J gene: TRBJ2-5; D gene: NA; V gene: TRBV5-1; CDR3 DNA: TGCGCCAGCAGCTTGGCCGGTTCGGAGACCCAGTACTTC; CDR3 protein: CASSLAGSETQYF
clone size: NA; J gene: TRBJ1-2; D gene: TRBD1; V gene: TRBV30; CDR3 DNA: TGTGCCGGTTCCGGGACAGTATATGGCTACACCTTC; CDR3 protein: CAGSGTVYGYTF
clone size: few; J gene: TRBJ1-5; D gene: TRBD1; V gene: TRBV7-9; CDR3 DNA: TGTGCCAGCAGCCCGGACAGGGGAAATCAGCCCCAGCATTTT; CDR3 protein: CASSPDRGNQPQHF
clone size: once; J gene: TRBJ1-5; D gene: NA; V gene: TRBV7-9; CDR3 DNA: TGTGCCAGCAGCTTGGACGGGCGGGATCAGCCCCAGCATTTT; CDR3 protein: CASSLDGRDQPQHF
clone size: NA; J gene: TRBJ2-7; D gene: TRBD2; V gene: TRBV6-5; CDR3 DNA: TGTGCCAGCACTCCCCTAGCGGGTACCAACGAGCAGTACTTC; CDR3 protein: CASTPLAGTNEQYF
clone size: NA; J gene: TRBJ1-5; D gene: NA; V gene: TRBV28; CDR3 DNA: TGTGCCAGCAGTCCCGGGGATCAGCCCCAGCATTTT; CDR3 protein: CASSPGDQPQHF
clone size: NA; J gene: TRBJ1-1; D gene: NA; V gene: TRBV19; CDR3 DNA: TGTGCCAGTAGTCCGGAGACAGCGAACACTGAAGCTTTCTTT; CDR3 protein: CASSPETANTEAFF
clone size: NA; J gene: TRBJ1-1; D gene: TRBD1; V gene: TRBV11-2; CDR3 DNA: TGTGCCAGCAGCTTAGGAGACAGGGGTCTGAACACTGAAGCTTTCTTT; CDR3 protein: CASSLGDRGLNTEAFF
clone size: NA; J gene: TRBJ2-7; D gene: TRBD1; V gene: TRBV5-5; CDR3 DNA: TGTGCCAGCAGCCACGAACAGGGGGCAGCCTCCTACGAGCAGTACTTC; CDR3 protein: CASSHEQGAASYEQYF
clone size: few; J gene: TRBJ2-7; D gene: TRBD2; V gene: TRBV10-3; CDR3 DNA: TGTGCCATCAGTTCCTCAAGCGGGAGAGACTACGAGCAGTACTTC; CDR3 protein: CAISSSSGRDYEQYF
clone size: few; J gene: TRBJ2-7; D gene: TRBD1; V gene: TRBV6-1; CDR3 DNA: TGTGCCAGCAGTGTGGAGACAGGGGGTACCTACGAGCAGTACTTC; CDR3 protein: CASSVETGGTYEQYF
clone size: NA; J gene: TRBJ2-5; D gene: TRBD1; V gene: TRBV5-1; CDR3 DNA: TGCGCCAGCAGCTTGGCGGGACAGGGGGCTCAAGAGACCCAGTACTTC; CDR3 protein: CASSLAGQGAQETQYF
clone size: NA; J gene: TRBJ2-2; D gene: NA; V gene: TRBV11-3; CDR3 DNA: TGTGCCAGCAGCCTGAACAGGGCCCACGCCGGGGAGCTGTTTTTT; CDR3 protein: CASSLNRAHAGELFF
clone size: NA; J gene: TRBJ2-7; D gene: NA; V gene: TRBV6-5; CDR3 DNA: TGTGCCAGCAGCCCTGGGGGGTCAGGGGAGCAGTACTTC; CDR3 protein: CASSPGGSGEQYF
clone size: NA; J gene: TRBJ1-1; D gene: TRBD1; V gene: TRBV28; CDR3 DNA: TGTGCCAGCAGTTTACCCGACAGGGCCACTGAAGCTTTCTTT; CDR3 protein: CASSLPDRATEAFF
clone size: once; J gene: TRBJ2-3; D gene: NA; V gene: TRBV29-1; CDR3 DNA: TGCAGCGTCCCCAGGGGAGCGGGGCGCACAGATACGCAGTATTTT; CDR3 protein: CSVPRGAGRTDTQYF
clone size: NA; J gene: TRBJ2-5; D gene: NA; V gene: TRBV6-6; CDR3 DNA: TGTGCCAGCAGATTACAGGGCGGCCAAGAGACCCAGTACTTC; CDR3 protein: CASRLQGGQETQYF
clone size: NA; J gene: TRBJ1-4; D gene: NA; V gene: TRBV19; CDR3 DNA: TGTGCCAGTAGTCCCGGTTCCTTAACTAATGAAAAACTGTTTTTT; CDR3 protein: CASSPGSLTNEKLFF
clone size: NA; J gene: TRBJ1-3; D gene: NA; V gene: TRBV28; CDR3 DNA: TGTGCCAGCACTACCACTGGAAACACCATATATTTT; CDR3 protein: CASTTTGNTIYF
clone size: NA; J gene: TRBJ1-2; D gene: TRBD1; V gene: TRBV7-9; CDR3 DNA: TGTGCCAGCAGCCCCGACAGGGGGAGTTGGGGCTATGGCTACACCTTC; CDR3 protein: CASSPDRGSWGYGYTF
clone size: NA; J gene: TRBJ1-2; D gene: NA; V gene: TRBV2; CDR3 DNA: TGTGCCAGCTGGGAGGGGCAGGTCAAGTACTATGGCTACACCTTC; CDR3 protein: CASWEGQVKYYGYTF
clone size: NA; J gene: TRBJ1-1; D gene: NA; V gene: TRBV4-1; CDR3 DNA: TGCGCCAGTAGCTACGGGGAACTGAACACTGAAGCTTTCTTT; CDR3 protein: CASSYGELNTEAFF
clone size: NA; J gene: TRBJ2-2; D gene: NA; V gene: TRBV27; CDR3 DNA: TGTGCCAGCAGTTTGAGGGTGAGGACCGGGGAGCTGTTTTTT; CDR3 protein: CASSLRVRTGELFF
clone size: NA; J gene: TRBJ2-2; D gene: NA; V gene: TRBV5-6; CDR3 DNA: TGTGCCAGCAGCTTGCAGGCCGGGGAGCTGTTTTTT; CDR3 protein: CASSLQAGELFF
clone size: NA; J gene: TRBJ2-3; D gene: TRBD1; V gene: TRBV7-8; CDR3 DNA: TGTGCCAGCAGCAGGACAGGGGAGGCAGATACGCAGTATTTT; CDR3 protein: CASSRTGEADTQYF
clone size: NA; J gene: TRBJ2-7; D gene: NA; V gene: TRBV28; CDR3 DNA: TGTGCCAGCAGCCGCAACAGGAACGAGCAGTACTTC; CDR3 protein: CASSRNRNEQYF
clone size: NA; J gene: TRBJ2-3; D gene: TRBD1; V gene: TRBV9; CDR3 DNA: TGTGCCAGCAGCGTAGGGACAGGGGACTTCACAGATACGCAGTATTTT; CDR3 protein: CASSVGTGDFTDTQYF
clone size: NA; J gene: TRBJ2-7; D gene: TRBD2; V gene: TRBV9; CDR3 DNA: TGTGCCAGCAGCGGACTAGCGGGGGGCGGCGAGCAGTACTTC; CDR3 protein: CASSGLAGGGEQYF
clone size: once; J gene: TRBJ1-2; D gene: NA; V gene: TRBV7-9; CDR3 DNA: TGTGCCAGCAGCTTAAATGGGAGGGATAGGATCTTC; CDR3 protein: CASSLNGRDRIF
clone size: NA; J gene: TRBJ2-5; D gene: NA; V gene: TRBV9; CDR3 DNA: TGTGCCAGCAGCGTACGGGAATATCCCGGAGAGACCCAGTACTTC; CDR3 protein: CASSVREYPGETQYF
clone size: NA; J gene: TRBJ2-7; D gene: TRBD1; V gene: TRBV11-2; CDR3 DNA: TGTGCCAGCAGCCCCACGGGACAGGCCTACGAGCAGTACTTC; CDR3 protein: CASSPTGQAYEQYF
clone size: few; J gene: TRBJ2-1; D gene: TRBD2; V gene: TRBV30; CDR3 DNA: TGTGCCTGGTCTCGGACTAGCGGGAACAATGAGCAGTTCTTC; CDR3 protein: CAWSRTSGNNEQFF